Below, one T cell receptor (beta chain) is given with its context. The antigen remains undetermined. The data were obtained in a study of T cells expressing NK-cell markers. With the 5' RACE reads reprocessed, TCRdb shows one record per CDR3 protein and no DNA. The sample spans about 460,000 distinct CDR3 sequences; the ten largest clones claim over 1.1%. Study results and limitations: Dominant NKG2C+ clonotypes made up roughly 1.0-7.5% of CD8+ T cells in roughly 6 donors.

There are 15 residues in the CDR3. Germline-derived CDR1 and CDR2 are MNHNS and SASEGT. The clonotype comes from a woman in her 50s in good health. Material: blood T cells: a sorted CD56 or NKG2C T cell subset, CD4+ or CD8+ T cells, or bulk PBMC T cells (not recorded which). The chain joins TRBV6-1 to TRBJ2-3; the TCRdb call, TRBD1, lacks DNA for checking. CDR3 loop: CASSELATQGDTQYF.